Below, 28 T cell receptor beta chains from the same sample are listed, as sequenced in a study of blood T cells in healthy people across ages. The use of a sample-barcoded 5' primer and a J-beta primer mix characterized a second PCR of roughly 7 to 12 cycles. One entry per CDR3 protein results from TCRdb running MiXCR on the 5' RACE reads. The repertoire consists of roughly 860,000 distinct CDR3 sequences, with approximately 67% occurring once and the leading ten covering around a quarter. Sequencing input: blood. The source is a man younger than 45 in good health.

J is TRBJ2-7 and V is TRBV20-1, with D perhaps TRBD1 (6 bases). Germline-derived CDR1 and CDR2 are DFQATT and SNEGSKA (reference sequence). CDR3 length: 17 amino acids. The ends were cut back, 0 bases at V and 0 bases at J, with 18 bases in the middle. The CDR3 spells CSARDDRRTVSSYEQYF. The CDR3 DNA reads as TGCAGTGCTAGAGATGACCGGAGGACAGTGAGCTCCTACGAGCAGTACTTC.

This chain links TRBV6-1 with TRBJ2-7; TRBD1 might be the D (6 bases). This CDR3 has 15 residues. Trimming pared 2 bases from V and 2 bases from J, leaving 13 bases between. The germline V gene encodes CDR1 MNHNS and CDR2 SASEGT. The CDR3 loop reads CASSEIWTVAYEQYF. CDR3 nucleotide sequence: TGTGCCAGCAGTGAAATCTGGACAGTGGCCTACGAGCAGTACTTC.

CDR3 nucleotides: TGTGCCAGCAGTGACGGACAGGGGCTCACAGATACGCAGTATTTT. This codes for CASSDGQGLTDTQYF. The chain couples TRBV6-6 to TRBJ2-3, with 9 positions matching TRBD1. Germline values: CDR1 MNHNY, CDR2 SVGAGI (reference sequence). V lost 5 bases to trimming and J lost 2 bases; unmatched junction nucleotides: 5. The CDR3 spans 15 residues.

The chain joins TRBV7-9 to TRBJ1-1; perhaps TRBD1 as D (6 bases). Germline V gene data show CDR1 as SEHNR and CDR2 as FQNEAQ (reference sequence). The CDR3 covers 15 residues. Between the trimmed V and J ends, which lost 4 bases and 1 base, there was a span of 13 bases. CDR3 amino acids: CASSSPEGGNTEAFF. The CDR3 coding sequence is TGTGCCAGCAGCTCCCCCGAGGGGGGGAACACTGAAGCTTTCTTT.

This clonotype was seen more than once but under ten times. This chain uses TRBV24-1 with TRBJ2-3, with D unresolved. V shed 4 bases and J shed 0 bases, with 4 bases lying between them. The CDR3 has 13 residues. Germline CDR1 reads KGHDR; CDR2 reads SFDVKD. The CDR3 DNA is TGTGCCACCAGTGAGTGGAGCACAGATACGCAGTATTTT. Its protein is CATSEWSTDTQYF.

On this clonotype itself: The junction departs from germline at one end; a sequencing error may be responsible. The V gene is TRBV7-9, the J gene TRBJ2-1; D remains unclear. Germline V lookup: CDR1 SEHNR, CDR2 FQNEAQ (reference sequence). CDR3 size: 12 residues. This CDR3 is CSSSSGYNEQFF. CDR3 bases: TGTTCCAGCAGCTCCGGCTACAATGAGCAGTTCTTC.

This clonotype was picked up a small number of times. This rearrangement joins TRBV2 to TRBJ2-5; D unclear. Germline loops: CDR1 SNHLY, CDR2 FYNNEI. Trimming took off 7 bases at V and 2 bases at J, with 11 bases between the two ends. The CDR3 loop spans 13 amino acids. In nucleotides, the CDR3 is TGTGCCAGCAATGAGCGCCCTCAAGAGACCCAGTACTTC. The encoded protein is CASNERPQETQYF.

This rearrangement joins TRBV7-2 to TRBJ2-1; possible D gene TRBD2, 6 bases. Germline loops: CDR1 SGHTA, CDR2 FQGNSA. V was trimmed by 5 bases and J by 7 bases, leaving 18 bases between them. The CDR3 sequence is 15 residues long. CDR3 in DNA: TGTGCCAGCAGCCCCCTACGGGGGATCGGGAATGAGCAGTTCTTC. The encoded protein is CASSPLRGIGNEQFF.

This clonotype has just a few counts. CDR3 residues: CSAMVPNYGYTF. The CDR3 DNA follows: TGCAGTGCTATGGTGCCTAACTATGGCTACACCTTC. The chain links TRBV20-1 to TRBJ1-2; D ambiguous. V was trimmed by 4 bases and J by 0 bases, leaving 6 bases between them. The V gene's germline CDR1 is DFQATT and CDR2 SNEGSKA (reference sequence). The length of the CDR3 is 12 residues.

A single count supports this clonotype. Germline is not matched at one junction end, which may reflect a read error. V and J are TRBV9 and TRBJ2-1; D is uncertain. This CDR3 region has 13 residues. Per the germline V gene, CDR1 is SGDLS and CDR2 is YYNGEE. The chain's CDR3 is CASSVRGGNEHFF. CDR3 in DNA: TGTGCCAGCAGCGTACGTGGCGGCAATGAGCATTTCTTC. Variable domain in full (rest from reference TRBV9 and TRBJ2-1): DSGVTQTPKHLITATGQRVTLRCSPRSGDLSVYWYQQSLDQGLQFLIQYYNGEERAKGNILERFSAQQFPDLHSELNLSSLELGDSALYFCASSVRGGNEHFFGPGTRLTVL.

This chain uses TRBV2 with TRBJ1-4; no clear D gene. The CDR3 runs to 14 residues. V was pared by 5 bases and J by 5 bases, with 12 bases between. The V gene's germline CDR1 is SNHLY and CDR2 FYNNEI. Here the CDR3 DNA reads TGTGCCAGCAGTCCAGTCCAGACAAATGAAAAACTGTTTTTT. Protein sequence: CASSPVQTNEKLFF.

The chain joins TRBV20-1 to TRBJ1-2, with TRBD1 matching 7 bases. Germline V gene data show CDR1 as DFQATT and CDR2 as SNEGSKA (reference sequence). CDR3 length: 13 amino acids. V lost 5 bases to trimming and J lost 5 bases; unmatched junction nucleotides: 8. CDR3 bases: TGCAGTGCTGGGGGGACAGCCGTTTATGGCTACACCTTC. This gives the protein CSAGGTAVYGYTF.

The chain carries TRBV6-1 and TRBJ2-6; D is unresolved. The CDR3 has 17 residues. Germline CDR1 is MNHNS and CDR2 is SASEGT. The ends were cut back, 4 bases at V and 0 bases at J, with 13 bases in the middle. CDR3 amino acids: CASSGLGRNSGANVLTF. The CDR3, as DNA: TGTGCCAGCAGTGGTCTAGGAAGGAACTCTGGGGCCAACGTCCTGACTTTC.

This rearrangement joins TRBV4-2 to TRBJ2-3; the D gene is possibly TRBD2 (7 bases). Germline CDR1 LGHNA, CDR2 YNFKEQ. This CDR3 comprises 17 residues. V was pared by 0 bases and J by 5 bases, with 18 bases between. The CDR3 protein is CASSQDGGGGRGDTQYF. CDR3 nucleotide sequence: TGTGCCAGCAGCCAAGATGGAGGGGGGGGGCGAGGAGATACGCAGTATTTT.

The V call is TRBV9, the J call TRBJ2-1; D not certain. Trimming stripped 2 bases from V and 8 bases from J, with 8 bases between. CDR1 is SGDLS, CDR2 YYNGEE, per germline. This CDR3 comprises 12 residues. CDR3 sequence (DNA): TGTGCCAGCAGCGTTGGGGTTGATGAGCAGTTCTTC. It codes for CASSVGVDEQFF. Supplemented by reference TRBV9 and TRBJ2-1, the full variable domain reads DSGVTQTPKHLITATGQRVTLRCSPRSGDLSVYWYQQSLDQGLQFLIQYYNGEERAKGNILERFSAQQFPDLHSELNLSSLELGDSALYFCASSVGVDEQFFGPGTRLTVL.

The rearrangement links TRBV7-2 to TRBJ1-5; 7 positions agree with TRBD1. The CDR3 is 15 amino acids. The V gene's germline CDR1 is SGHTA and CDR2 FQGNSA. Trimming at V came to 5 bases and at J to 6 bases, leaving 10 bases not matched to a gene. The CDR3 DNA sequence: TGTGCCAGCAGCCTTACAGGGGATGGTGTTCAGCCCCAGCATTTT. Translating gives CASSLTGDGVQPQHF.

This clonotype has a handful of counts. J is TRBJ2-6 and V is TRBV9, with D perhaps matching TRBD2 (6 bases). This CDR3 spans 15 amino acids. CDR1 and CDR2 (germline): SGDLS, YYNGEE. Between the trimmed V and J ends, which lost 5 bases and 1 base, there was a span of 10 bases. Here the CDR3 reads CASRTAGSGANVLTF. Written as DNA, the CDR3 is TGTGCCAGCAGAACCGCGGGGTCTGGGGCCAACGTCCTGACTTTC.

The chain's CDR3 is CASSLLVSQETQYF. In DNA, the CDR3 is TGTGCCAGCAGTTTACTGGTATCCCAAGAGACCCAGTACTTC. V is TRBV28 and J is TRBJ2-5; no clear D. The CDR3 consists of 14 residues. Trimming cost V 2 bases and J 1 base, with 8 bases left between them. CDR1 is MDHEN and CDR2 is SYDVKM in the germline V gene.

The chain couples TRBV7-9 to TRBJ2-4, with D unclear. The CDR3 loop spans 15 amino acids. The germline V and J ends were trimmed by 5 bases and 13 bases, with 24 bases remaining between them. Per germline, CDR1 SEHNR and CDR2 FQNEAQ (reference sequence). This CDR3 reads CASSPPTLGVYDQYF. DNA for the CDR3: TGTGCCAGCAGCCCCCCAACTCTAGGAGTCTACGACCAGTACTTC.

The chain combines TRBV29-1 with TRBJ2-3; D remains ambiguous. V was cut by 2 bases and J by 4 bases, with 10 bases left in between. This CDR3 spans 13 amino acids. CDR1 is SQVTM, CDR2 ANQGSEA, per germline. The CDR3 sequence: CSVEYGVSDTQYF. The CDR3, as DNA: TGCAGCGTTGAATACGGCGTGTCAGATACGCAGTATTTT.

The V call is TRBV6-6, the J call TRBJ2-7; no firm D call. Per germline, CDR1 MNHNY and CDR2 SVGAGI (reference sequence). This CDR3 is 12 amino acids long. Trimming left V 6 bases short and J 2 bases short, with 8 bases between. Here the CDR3 reads CASSSKTYEQYF. The CDR3 DNA reads as TGTGCCAGCAGCTCCAAAACCTACGAGCAGTACTTC.

The V gene is TRBV12-3 or TRBV12-4, the J gene TRBJ1-5; D not resolved. V was clipped by 7 bases and J by 4 bases, with 20 bases between them. This CDR3 comprises 16 residues. CDR3 in amino acids: CASIPRSNIGNQPQHF. As DNA, the CDR3 is TGTGCCAGCATTCCAAGGTCGAATATTGGGAATCAGCCCCAGCATTTT.

The rearrangement links TRBV20-1 to TRBJ2-6; TRBD2 might be the D (5 bases). CDR1 and CDR2 from the germline V gene are DFQATT and SNEGSKA (reference sequence). Trimming shortened V by 0 bases and J by 0 bases, and 15 bases separated the two germline ends. CDR3 size: 18 residues. For the CDR3, the DNA is TGCAGTGCTAGAGATCTTCGGACTCTGAGCTCTGGGGCCAACGTCCTGACTTTC. Its translation is CSARDLRTLSSGANVLTF.

This sequence joins TRBV27 and TRBJ2-7; 7 nucleotides match TRBD2. The CDR3 sequence is 14 residues long. V was pared by 3 bases and J by 5 bases, with 7 bases of the junction left unmatched. Germline V lookup: CDR1 MNHEY, CDR2 SMNVEV (reference sequence). The DNA of the CDR3 is TGTGCCAGCAGTTTTCTCGGGGGGAGACACGAGCAGTACTTC. Amino acids: CASSFLGGRHEQYF.

This clonotype was seen a handful of times. This chain connects TRBV4-3 to TRBJ2-1, with 7 bases fitting TRBD2. The ends lost 1 base at V and 2 bases at J; junction bases unmatched: 5. CDR1 and CDR2 from the germline V gene are LGHNA and YSLEER. The CDR3 loop spans 16 amino acids. The chain's CDR3 is CASSQGAGVAYNEQFF. Here the CDR3 DNA reads TGCGCCAGCAGCCAAGGGGCGGGGGTAGCCTACAATGAGCAGTTCTTC.

The J gene is TRBJ2-5, the V gene TRBV6-2 or TRBV6-3; D is uncertain. Trimming cost V 4 bases and J 6 bases, with 18 bases left between them. Germline loops: CDR1 MNHEY, CDR2 SVGEGT. The CDR3 has 15 residues. The CDR3 nucleotides read TGTGCCAGCAGTTCCCTGCTCCGTCACAAACAGACCCAGTACTTC. This gives the protein CASSSLLRHKQTQYF.

V usage is TRBV20-1 and J usage is TRBJ2-3; D possibly corresponds to TRBD2 (5 bases). In germline, CDR1 is DFQATT, CDR2 SNEGSKA (reference sequence). Trimming removed 7 bases at V and 5 bases at J, with 25 bases between. This CDR3 spans 16 amino acids. The CDR3 sequence is CSVSTPRGNLEDTQYF. The CDR3 coding sequence is TGCAGTGTTTCCACACCTCGAGGGAATCTGGAAGATACGCAGTATTTT.

This clonotype was seen a handful of times. The chain recombines TRBV7-9 with TRBJ2-1; D is possibly TRBD1 (6 bases). The length of the CDR3 is 13 residues. V lost 5 bases to trimming and J lost 9 bases, with 14 bases between them. CDR1 and CDR2 from the germline V gene are SEHNR and FQNEAQ (reference sequence). CDR3 bases: TGTGCCAGCAGCAACAGGGTTGAAAGTGAGCAGTTCTTC. Translating gives CASSNRVESEQFF.